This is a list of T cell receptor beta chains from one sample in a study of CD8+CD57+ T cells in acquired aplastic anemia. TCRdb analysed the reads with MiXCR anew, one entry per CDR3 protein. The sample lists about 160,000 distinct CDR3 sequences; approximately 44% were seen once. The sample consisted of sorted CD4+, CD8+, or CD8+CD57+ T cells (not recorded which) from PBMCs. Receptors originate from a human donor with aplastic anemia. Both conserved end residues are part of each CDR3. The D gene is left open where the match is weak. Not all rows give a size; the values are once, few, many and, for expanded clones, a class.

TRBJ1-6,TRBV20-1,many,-,CSARGTANSPLHF,TGCAGTGCTAGGGGGACGGCTAATTCACCCCTCCACTTT
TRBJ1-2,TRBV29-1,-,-,CSVSQDSYGYTF,TGCAGCGTAAGTCAGGACAGCTATGGCTACACCTTC
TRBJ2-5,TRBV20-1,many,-,CSATQGGPHLGTQYF,TGCAGTGCTACCCAGGGGGGGCCCCACCTTGGGACCCAGTACTTC
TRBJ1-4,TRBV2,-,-,CASSEEGALYEKLFF,TGTGCCAGCAGTGAGGAAGGGGCTCTATATGAAAAACTGTTTTTT
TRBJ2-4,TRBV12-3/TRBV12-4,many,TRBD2,CASSPGTSGNIQYF,TGTGCCAGCAGTCCCGGGACTAGCGGAAACATTCAGTACTTC
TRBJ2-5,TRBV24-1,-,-,CATSAGTPQETQYF,TGTGCCACCAGTGCAGGGACACCACAAGAGACCCAGTACTTC
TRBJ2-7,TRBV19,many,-,CASSIYPGKGEQYF,TGTGCCAGTAGTATATATCCAGGGAAAGGAGAGCAGTACTTC
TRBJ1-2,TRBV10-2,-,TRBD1,CASSDLVTGGYGYTF,TGCGCCAGCAGTGACCTCGTAACAGGGGGCTATGGCTACACCTTC
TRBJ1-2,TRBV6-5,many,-,CASRFTGFYGGYTF,TGTGCCAGCAGGTTTACAGGGTTCTACGGTGGCTACACCTTC
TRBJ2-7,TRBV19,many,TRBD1,CASSMGQGAYEQYF,TGTGCCAGTAGTATGGGACAGGGGGCCTACGAGCAGTACTTC
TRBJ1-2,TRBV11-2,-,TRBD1,CASSGSGGGRINYGYTF,TGTGCCAGCAGCGGGTCAGGGGGAGGTCGGATCAACTATGGCTACACCTTC
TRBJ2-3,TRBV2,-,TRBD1,CASGTGGGRTDTQYF,TGTGCCAGCGGTACAGGGGGCGGGCGGACAGATACGCAGTATTTT
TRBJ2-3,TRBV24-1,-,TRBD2,CATSDPGRVNTQYF,TGTGCCACCAGTGATCCAGGGAGGGTGAATACGCAGTATTTT
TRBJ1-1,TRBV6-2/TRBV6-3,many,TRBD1,CASRPGTGGTEAFF,TGTGCCAGCAGACCTGGGACAGGTGGCACTGAAGCTTTCTTT
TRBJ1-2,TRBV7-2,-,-,CASSLLGGYTF,TGTGCCAGCAGCTTATTAGGTGGCTACACCTTC
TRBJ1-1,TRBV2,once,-,CASSYRAPMNTEAFF,TGTGCCAGCAGCTACAGAGCACCTATGAACACTGAAGCTTTCTTT
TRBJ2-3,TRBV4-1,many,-,CASSQEGSRADTQYF,TGCGCCAGCAGCCAAGAGGGTAGCAGGGCGGATACGCAGTATTTT
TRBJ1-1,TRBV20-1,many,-,CSARRRMNTEAFF,TGCAGTGCTAGAAGGAGGATGAACACTGAAGCTTTCTTT
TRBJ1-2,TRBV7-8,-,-,CASSSLPSDGRANYGYTF,TGTGCCAGCAGCTCCCTTCCCTCGGACGGACGAGCTAACTATGGCTACACCTTC
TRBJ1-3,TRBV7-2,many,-,CASSLGGDTGNTIYF,TGTGCCAGCAGCTTAGGAGGGGACACTGGAAACACCATATATTTT
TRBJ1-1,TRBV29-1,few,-,CSVSHPTDNTEAFF,TGCAGCGTCTCCCATCCGACAGATAACACTGAAGCTTTCTTT
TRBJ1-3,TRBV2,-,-,CASSDRGVGDTIYF,TGTGCCAGCAGTGACAGGGGCGTGGGGGACACCATATATTTT
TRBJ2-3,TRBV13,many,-,CASSLNRQNTQYF,TGTGCCAGCAGCTTAAATCGACAAAATACGCAGTATTTT